What follows are 27 T cell receptor beta chains derived from one specimen sequenced in a study of cytomegalovirus exposure and HLA in healthy donors. Both 60 Vbeta primers and 13 Jbeta primers went into the PCR. Using immunoSEQ multiplex PCR, the repertoire was profiled, and TCRdb retains in-frame clones only, with some absent. The sample holds roughly 220,000 clones, approximately 70% seen once. What was sequenced was PBMCs. These TCRs come from a man aged 40-49 years in good health and CMV-seropositive.

The rearrangement uses TRBV6-1 and TRBJ2-4, with D perhaps TRBD1 (5 bases). Germline lookup yields CDR1 MNHNS and CDR2 SASEGT. Deletions cut 2 bases from V and 7 bases from J, with 12 bases between. The CDR3 length is 14 residues. CDR3 loop: CASSERGTANIQYF. In DNA form, the CDR3 reads TGTGCCAGCAGTGAAAGGGGAACAGCCAACATTCAGTACTTC.

This clone has just a few counts. This chain uses TRBV27 with TRBJ2-6, with D perhaps TRBD1 (6 bases). V was shortened by 8 bases and J by 4 bases, with 21 bases between the two germline ends. Germline V gene sequence: CDR1 MNHEY, CDR2 SMNVEV (reference sequence). CDR3 length equals 17 residues. This CDR3 is CASSIQTGLGGANVLTF. The CDR3 nucleotides read TGTGCCAGCTCAATCCAGACAGGCCTTGGGGGGGCCAACGTCCTGACTTTC.

The chain couples TRBV27 to TRBJ1-1, with D hard to call. V gave up 1 base and J gave up 5 bases, with 11 bases separating them. Per germline, CDR1 MNHEY and CDR2 SMNVEV (reference sequence). This CDR3 contains 14 residues. The DNA of the CDR3 is TGTGCCAGCAGTTTATTTGGGAGGTGGACTGAAGCTTTCTTT. This sequence encodes CASSLFGRWTEAFF.

V and J are TRBV5-4 and TRBJ1-2; D remains unclear. The CDR3 is made up of 13 amino acids. Germline CDR1 and CDR2: SGHNT and YYREEE (reference sequence). With 2 bases removed from V and 2 bases from J, the gap between germline ends came to 7 bases. The CDR3 loop is CASSFTKNYGYTF. Here the CDR3 DNA reads TGTGCCAGCAGCTTCACAAAAAACTATGGCTACACCTTC.

Comment on this clone: The junction differs from germline at one of its ends, possibly a read error. The chain uses TRBV7-2 and TRBJ2-7; a possible D gene is TRBD1 (5 bases). CDR3 length equals 14 residues. The germline V gene encodes CDR1 SGHTA and CDR2 FQGNSA. The CDR3 reads CASGLEQGPYEQYF. For the CDR3, the DNA is TGTGCCAGCGGCTTAGAGCAGGGCCCCTACGAGCAGTACTTC. Full variable domain (missing parts from reference TRBV7-2 and TRBJ2-7): GAGVSQSPSNKVTEKGKDVELRCDPISGHTALYWYRQSLGQGLEFLIYFQGNSAPDKSGLPSDRFSAERTGGSVSTLTIQRTQQEDSAVYLCASGLEQGPYEQYFGPGTRLTVT.

This clone is a singleton in its sample. V is TRBV6-5 and J is TRBJ1-2; 9 nucleotides agree with TRBD1. The germline CDR1 and CDR2 sequences are MNHEY and SVGAGI. The CDR3 runs to 15 residues. Trimming took 1 base from V and 8 from J; bases not matched to a gene: 8. CDR3 loop: CASSYYAQGAGGYTF. DNA of the CDR3: TGTGCCAGCAGTTACTACGCACAGGGGGCGGGGGGCTACACCTTC.

This clone was seen only a few times. The chain has TRBV5-6 and TRBJ1-1; D remains unclear. This CDR3 is built from 13 residues. The V gene lost 4 bases and the J gene lost 5 bases, with 12 bases spanning the gap. Germline V gives CDR1 SGHDT, CDR2 YYEEEE. The CDR3: CASSRGSGTEAFF. In DNA form, the CDR3 reads TGTGCCAGCAGCCGAGGTAGCGGTACTGAAGCTTTCTTT.

This chain uses TRBV7-2 with TRBJ2-1; D is ambiguous. CDR1 is SGHTA and CDR2 is FQGNSA in the germline V gene. V was shortened by 5 bases and J by 10 bases, with 12 bases between the two germline ends. This CDR3 comprises 12 residues. CDR3 protein: CASSPALEEQFF. CDR3 coding DNA: TGTGCCAGCAGCCCCGCCCTGGAGGAGCAGTTCTTC.

DNA of the CDR3: TGTGCCAGCAGGCCCTACAGGGCAGAGACCCAGTACTTC. Protein product: CASRPYRAETQYF. The rearrangement uses TRBV2 and TRBJ2-5, with a possible D match to TRBD1 (6 bases). Trimming pared 6 bases from V and 4 bases from J, leaving 12 bases between. This CDR3 has 13 residues. Germline V lookup: CDR1 SNHLY, CDR2 FYNNEI.

The V call is TRBV11-3, the J call TRBJ2-2, with D tentatively TRBD2 (6 bases). Trimming took off 1 base at V and 4 bases at J, with 10 bases between the two ends. The CDR3 has 15 amino acids. Germline V CDR1 and CDR2: SGHNT, YENEEA. CDR3 coding DNA: TGTGCCAGCAGCTTAGCTCAGGGAGGCACCGGGGAGCTGTTTTTT. This codes for CASSLAQGGTGELFF.

This clone has a handful of counts. The J gene is TRBJ2-7, the V gene TRBV5-3, with D tentatively TRBD2 (5 bases). TRBV5-3 is classed as an ORF, of uncertain function. This CDR3 is 13 amino acids long. The V end lost 0 bases, the J end lost 5 bases, and 9 bases lay between the germline ends. The CDR3 spells CARSLARVHEQYF. The CDR3 nucleotides are TGTGCCAGAAGCTTGGCGCGGGTCCACGAGCAGTACTTC.

The V call is TRBV5-6, the J call TRBJ1-2; 10 bases match TRBD1. J lost 2 bases, V lost 4 bases, and 5 bases had no gene match. Germline V lookup: CDR1 SGHDT, CDR2 YYEEEE. The CDR3 runs to 15 residues. CDR3 coding DNA: TGTGCCAGCAGCATGCGGGGACAGGGGAACTATGGCTACACCTTC. It specifies CASSMRGQGNYGYTF.

This chain joins TRBV5-6 and TRBJ2-5, with 9 bases fitting TRBD2. After removal of 2 bases from V and 3 bases from J, the junction contained 5 bases not matched to a gene. Germline V gene data show CDR1 as SGHDT and CDR2 as YYEEEE. The CDR3 runs 15 residues. The DNA of the CDR3 is TGTGCCAGCAGCTTTATGACTAGCGGAAAAGAGACCCAGTACTTC. This sequence encodes CASSFMTSGKETQYF.

The rearrangement uses TRBV5-5 and TRBJ1-4, with D perhaps matching TRBD1 (6 bases). The V gene's germline CDR1 is SGHKS and CDR2 YYEKEE (reference sequence). V lost 5 bases, J lost 0 bases, and 26 bases lay in between. The CDR3 loop spans 20 amino acids. CDR3 in amino acids: CASRGGRATSIPSTNEKLFF. The CDR3 nucleotides read TGTGCCAGCAGAGGGGGGAGGGCTACCTCGATACCTTCAACTAATGAAAAACTGTTTTTT.

The chain recombines TRBV19 with TRBJ1-1; D call uncertain. Trimming cost V 10 bases and J 3 bases, with 18 bases left between them. CDR3 length: 14 residues. Germline CDR1 LNHDA, CDR2 SQIVND (reference sequence). CDR3 region: CATREAAGDTEAFF. DNA of the CDR3: TGTGCCACCCGGGAAGCAGCCGGGGACACTGAAGCTTTCTTT.

On this clone itself: A read error may account for a junction end that differs from germline. This chain uses TRBV7-9 with TRBJ1-2; D gene ambiguous. Looked up from germline, CDR1 is SEHNR and CDR2 is FQNEAQ (reference sequence). This CDR3 region has 12 residues. CDR3 region: CSSSLAAHGYTF. CDR3 coding DNA: TGTTCCAGCAGCTTAGCGGCCCACGGCTACACCTTC.

V and J are TRBV4-2 and TRBJ1-2; the D gene is possibly TRBD1 (5 bases). CDR3 length: 16 amino acids. V shed 0 bases and J shed 4 bases, with 15 bases lying between them. Germline CDR1 LGHNA, CDR2 YNFKEQ. In nucleotides, the CDR3 is TGTGCCAGCAGCCAAGATTCCCAGGGTGCACGCTATGGCTACACCTTC. Translated, it gives CASSQDSQGARYGYTF.

The V and J genes are TRBV7-9 and TRBJ2-5; 7 bases align to TRBD2. Germline V gives CDR1 SEHNR, CDR2 FQNEAQ (reference sequence). The V gene end was trimmed by 0 bases and the J gene end by 3 bases; junction bases not matched to a gene: 4. This CDR3 is built from 15 residues. CDR3 sequence: CASSLALGGKETQYF. The CDR3 region has the DNA TGTGCCAGCAGCTTAGCGCTCGGGGGGAAAGAGACCCAGTACTTC.

The genes are TRBV10-3 and TRBJ2-2; TRBD1 agrees at 7 bases. V lost 5 bases to trimming and J lost 7 bases; unmatched junction nucleotides: 7. CDR3 length equals 14 residues. Germline lookup yields CDR1 ENHRY and CDR2 SYGVKD. The CDR3 nucleotides are TGTGCCATCAGTCCGACAGGGCTGAGCGGGGAGCTGTTTTTT. Protein product: CAISPTGLSGELFF.

The chain links TRBV19 to TRBJ1-1, with TRBD1 as a possible D gene (6 bases). The CDR3 loop spans 15 amino acids. V was shortened by 0 bases and J by 4 bases, with 12 bases between the two germline ends. Germline-derived CDR1 and CDR2 are LNHDA and SQIVND (reference sequence). CDR3 amino acids: CASSIDQGPTTEAFF. The DNA of the CDR3 is TGTGCCAGTAGTATAGATCAGGGGCCCACCACTGAAGCTTTCTTT.

This clone was counted once. J is TRBJ1-2 and V is TRBV28; D gene unclear. The CDR3 is made up of 13 amino acids. Germline V CDR1 and CDR2: MDHEN, SYDVKM. V was cut by 6 bases and J by 2 bases, with 10 bases left in between. The CDR3 DNA is TGTGCCAGCAGCCCCGAGGGAAACTATGGCTACACCTTC. Its protein product is CASSPEGNYGYTF.

DNA for the CDR3: TGTGCCAGCAGCAGGGGACAGCGGCTTTCAGATACGCAGTATTTT. It is translated as CASSRGQRLSDTQYF. The chain combines TRBV5-4 with TRBJ2-3; 7 nucleotides match TRBD1. J gave up 4 bases and V 4 bases, and 9 bases lay outside the gene matches. This CDR3 has 15 amino acids. CDR1 and CDR2 (germline): SGHNT, YYREEE (reference sequence).

This clone was observed a few times. The CDR3 reads CASKTGQGSEKLFF. The DNA for the CDR3 is TGCGCCAGCAAGACGGGACAGGGGAGTGAAAAACTGTTTTTT. J is TRBJ1-4 and V is TRBV5-1, with 10 bases lining up with TRBD1. This CDR3 contains 14 residues. Germline values: CDR1 SGHRS, CDR2 YFSETQ. Unmatched junction bases numbered 6, after V lost 6 bases and J lost 7 bases.

A few counts support this clone. This chain links TRBV5-1 with TRBJ2-7; perhaps TRBD2 as D (6 bases). The V and J ends lost 0 bases and 0 bases respectively, with 10 bases between them. Germline loops: CDR1 SGHRS, CDR2 YFSETQ. The CDR3 is made up of 15 amino acids. CDR3: CASSLDAGTSYEQYF. The DNA for the CDR3 is TGCGCCAGCAGCTTGGACGCGGGGACCTCCTACGAGCAGTACTTC.

V gene TRBV7-2 combines with J gene TRBJ2-4, with 9 bases identical to TRBD2. Germline assignment: CDR1 SGHTA and CDR2 FQGNSA. J lost 3 bases, V lost 1 base, and 4 bases had no gene match. The CDR3 loop spans 16 amino acids. CDR3 DNA sequence: TGTGCCAGCAGCTTAGGGCGGGGGGGCGGCAAAAACATTCAGTACTTC. Translated: CASSLGRGGGKNIQYF.

The chain has TRBV4-1 and TRBJ1-6, with TRBD1 identical over 10 bases. V trimming: 3 bases; J trimming: 8 bases; junction bases outside the gene matches: 10. The germline gives CDR1 MGHRA, CDR2 YSYEKL. This CDR3 is 17 amino acids long. CDR3 sequence: CASSQRTGGIGDSPLHF. The CDR3 DNA reads TGCGCCAGCAGCCAGCGGACAGGGGGAATAGGGGATTCACCCCTCCACTTT.

The V gene is TRBV7-2, the J gene TRBJ2-3; 9 nucleotides agree with TRBD2. CDR3 size: 14 residues. Looked up from germline, CDR1 is SGHTA and CDR2 is FQGNSA. The trim removed 0 bases at V and 7 bases at J, leaving 2 bases unmatched. Written as DNA, the CDR3 is TGTGCCAGCAGCTTAGCTAGCGGGGGATATACGCAGTATTTT. Residues: CASSLASGGYTQYF.